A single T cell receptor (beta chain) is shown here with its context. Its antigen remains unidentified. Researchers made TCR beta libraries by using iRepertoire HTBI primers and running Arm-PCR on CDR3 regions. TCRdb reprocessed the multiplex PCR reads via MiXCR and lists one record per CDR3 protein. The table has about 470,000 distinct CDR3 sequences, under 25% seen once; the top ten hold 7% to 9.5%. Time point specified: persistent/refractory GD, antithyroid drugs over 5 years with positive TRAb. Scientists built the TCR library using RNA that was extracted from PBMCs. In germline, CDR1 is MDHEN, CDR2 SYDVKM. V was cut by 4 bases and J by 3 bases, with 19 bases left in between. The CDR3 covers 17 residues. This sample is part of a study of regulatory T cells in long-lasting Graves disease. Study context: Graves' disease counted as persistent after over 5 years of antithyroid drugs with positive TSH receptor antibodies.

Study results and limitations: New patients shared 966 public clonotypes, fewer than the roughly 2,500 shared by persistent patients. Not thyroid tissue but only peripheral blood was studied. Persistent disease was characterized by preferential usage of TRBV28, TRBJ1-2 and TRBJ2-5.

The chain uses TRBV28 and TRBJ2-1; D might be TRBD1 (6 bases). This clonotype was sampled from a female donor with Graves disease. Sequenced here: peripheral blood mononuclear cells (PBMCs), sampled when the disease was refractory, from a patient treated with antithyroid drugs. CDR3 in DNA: TGTGCCAGCAGTTCCTATACCCTCGGACAGAGCTACAATGAGCAGTTCTTC. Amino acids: CASSSYTLGQSYNEQFF.